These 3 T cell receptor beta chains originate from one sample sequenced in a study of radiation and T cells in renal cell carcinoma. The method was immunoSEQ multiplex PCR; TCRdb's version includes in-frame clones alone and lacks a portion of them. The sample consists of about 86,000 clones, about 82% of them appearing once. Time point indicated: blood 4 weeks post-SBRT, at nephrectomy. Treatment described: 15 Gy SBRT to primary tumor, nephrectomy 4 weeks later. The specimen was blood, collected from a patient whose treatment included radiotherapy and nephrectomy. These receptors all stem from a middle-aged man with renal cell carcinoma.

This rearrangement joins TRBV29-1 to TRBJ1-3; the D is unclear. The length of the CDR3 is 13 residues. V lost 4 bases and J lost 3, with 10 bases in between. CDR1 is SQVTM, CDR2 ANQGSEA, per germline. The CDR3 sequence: CSVGSNIGNTIYF. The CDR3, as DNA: TGCAGCGTTGGAAGCAACATTGGAAACACCATATATTTT.

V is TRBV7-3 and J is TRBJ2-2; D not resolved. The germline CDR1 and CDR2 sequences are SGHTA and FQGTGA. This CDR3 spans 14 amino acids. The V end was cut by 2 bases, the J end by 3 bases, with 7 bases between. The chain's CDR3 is CASSLYRDTGELFF. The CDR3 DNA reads TGTGCCAGCAGCTTATATAGGGACACCGGGGAGCTGTTTTTT. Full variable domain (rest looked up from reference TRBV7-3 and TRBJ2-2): GAGVSQTPSNKVTEKGKYVELRCDPISGHTALYWYRQSLGQGPEFLIYFQGTGAADDSGLPNDRFFAVRPEGSVSTLKIQRTERGDSAVYLCASSLYRDTGELFFGEGSRLTVL.

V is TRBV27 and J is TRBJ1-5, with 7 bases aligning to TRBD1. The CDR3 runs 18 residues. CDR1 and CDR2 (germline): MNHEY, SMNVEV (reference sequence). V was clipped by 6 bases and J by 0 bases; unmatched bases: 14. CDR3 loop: CASSPGTARVYSNQPQHF. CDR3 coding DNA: TGTGCCAGCAGCCCAGGGACAGCCAGGGTTTATAGCAATCAGCCCCAGCATTTT.